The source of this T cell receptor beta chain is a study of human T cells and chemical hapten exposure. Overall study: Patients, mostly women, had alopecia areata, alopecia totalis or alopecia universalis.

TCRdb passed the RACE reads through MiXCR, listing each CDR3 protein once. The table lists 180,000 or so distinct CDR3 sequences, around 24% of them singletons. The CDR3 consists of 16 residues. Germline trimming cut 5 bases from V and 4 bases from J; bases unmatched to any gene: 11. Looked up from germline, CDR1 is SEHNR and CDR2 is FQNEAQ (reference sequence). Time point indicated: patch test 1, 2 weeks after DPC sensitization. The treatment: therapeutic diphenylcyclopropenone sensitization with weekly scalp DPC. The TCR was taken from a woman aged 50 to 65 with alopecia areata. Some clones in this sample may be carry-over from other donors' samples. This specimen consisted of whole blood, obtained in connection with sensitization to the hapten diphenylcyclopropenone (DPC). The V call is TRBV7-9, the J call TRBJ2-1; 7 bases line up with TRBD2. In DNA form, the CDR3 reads TGTGCCAGCAGCGCCCTAGCGGAGAGTATGTACAATGAGCAGTTCTTC. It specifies CASSALAESMYNEQFF.